This T cell receptor (beta chain) was retrieved from a study of identical twins. MiXCR, run by TCRdb on the 5' RACE reads, gives a single entry per CDR3 protein. This table has approximately 490,000 distinct CDR3 sequences, about a fifth appearing once. This CDR3 has 15 amino acids. The trim removed 0 bases at V and 3 bases at J, leaving 1 base unmatched. Germline CDR1 and CDR2: MNHEY and SVGAGI. This clonotype was picked up many times. The sample was also linked to a second study, of yellow fever vaccine responses in identical twins.

The clonotype was recovered from a woman between 18 and 29 years old in good health. This chain connects TRBV6-5 to TRBJ2-1; 8 nucleotides agree with TRBD2. The sample taken for sequencing was CD4+ T cells sorted from blood. CDR3 loop: CASSYSGTSYNEQFF. The CDR3 DNA follows: TGTGCCAGCAGTTACTCAGGGACTAGCTACAATGAGCAGTTCTTC.